This record concerns one TCR beta chain sequence. The antigen remains unidentified. Generated by immunoSEQ multiplex PCR, the TCRdb table keeps only in-frame clones and is missing some. The sample has fewer than 200,000 clones; less than 90% are singletons. The CDR3 is 16 amino acids. Between the trimmed V and J ends, which lost 4 bases and 5 bases, there was a span of 20 bases. Germline V gene data show CDR1 as LGHDT and CDR2 as YNNKEL (reference sequence). This record comes from a study of T cell responses to AZD1222 COVID-19 vaccine. For the study at large: The analysis combined second doses at about 4 or about 12 weeks.

Study results and limitations: Spike-specific TCR breadth and depth were elevated following two AZD1222 doses. Only a handful of AZD1222 recipients, roughly 6 in all, had baseline seropositivity. Females made up more of the donors, who were largely white British, and clonal diversity may have come out too low.

This receptor was identified in an adult in good health. The sequencing here drew on peripheral blood, taken on day 0 of AZD1222 vaccination. This chain links TRBV3-1 (or the pseudogene TRBV3-2) with TRBJ1-2, with D tentatively TRBD1 (5 bases). The CDR3 is CASSPSPRLSGYGYTF. The DNA of the CDR3 is TGTGCCAGCAGCCCTTCTCCTCGACTATCAGGGTATGGCTACACCTTC.